This is a list of T cell receptor beta chains from one sample in a study of early T cells in non-severe SARS-CoV-2 infection. TCRdb redid the calling of the 5' RACE reads with MiXCR, one entry per CDR3 protein. The data show 80,000 to 95,000 distinct CDR3 sequences, approximately 16% seen once. Sequencing was performed on whole blood, taken at baseline. The source is an adult who was a healthcare worker with PCR-confirmed SARS-CoV-2 infection or an uninfected control (not recorded which). The CDR3 runs from the conserved cysteine through the conserved F or W. Each record gives: J gene, D gene, V gene, clone size, CDR3 DNA, CDR3 protein. The D gene is left open where the match is weak. The size field is filled for only some rows; it gives once, few, many or a size class.

>TRBJ2-3|-|TRBV6-5|few
TGTGCCAGCAGTTATGGAAGGGATACGCAGTATTTT
CASSYGRDTQYF
>TRBJ2-7|TRBD1|TRBV20-1|many
TGCAGTGCCGACAGGGGCTACGAGCAGTACTTC
CSADRGYEQYF
>TRBJ2-1|-|TRBV20-1|few
TGCAGTGCTTCGGGACTCCAGTCCAATGAGCAGTTCTTC
CSASGLQSNEQFF
>TRBJ2-1|TRBD2|TRBV12-3/TRBV12-4|many
TGTGCCAGCAGTCCGGGTACTAGCGGGAGGACCCCAGGGCAGTTCTTC
CASSPGTSGRTPGQFF
>TRBJ2-3|-|TRBV6-6|few
TGTGCCAGCAGTCTCGGGACTCTAAAGGGGGATACGCAGTATTTT
CASSLGTLKGDTQYF
>TRBJ1-1|-|TRBV11-2|-
TGTGCCAGCAGGCAACGACAGTATGGGAACACTGAAGCTTTCTTT
CASRQRQYGNTEAFF
>TRBJ2-4|-|TRBV6-5|-
TGTGCCAGCAGTTCCGGGACGTCCATCTACAAAGCCAAAAACATTCAGTACTTC
CASSSGTSIYKAKNIQYF
>TRBJ2-3|-|TRBV20-1|-
TGCAGTGCTAGTTCCTTCACAGATACGCAGTATTTT
CSASSFTDTQYF
>TRBJ2-3|TRBD1|TRBV24-1|many
TGTGCCACCAGTGAACACGGACAGGGGCGGACAGATACGCAGTATTTT
CATSEHGQGRTDTQYF
>TRBJ2-2|TRBD2|TRBV6-2/TRBV6-3|-
TGTGCCAGCAATTTAGCGGGAGAGGGGGCCGGGGAGCTGTTTTTT
CASNLAGEGAGELFF
>TRBJ2-5|TRBD1|TRBV4-1|many
TGCGCCAGCAGCTACAGGGGAATCCGGGAGACCCAGTACTTC
CASSYRGIRETQYF
>TRBJ1-1|TRBD1|TRBV5-1|-
TGCGCCAGCAGACTCGACAGGGGGGGACCGAGCACTGAAGCTTTCTTT
CASRLDRGGPSTEAFF
>TRBJ2-3|TRBD2|TRBV5-1|few
TGCGCCAGCAGCTTGGGCGGGACTAGCGACCTAACGCAGTATTTT
CASSLGGTSDLTQYF
>TRBJ1-6|-|TRBV28|few
TGTGTCAGCAGTTTCCCGGGCCAATATAATTCACCCCTCCACTTT
CVSSFPGQYNSPLHF
>TRBJ1-5|-|TRBV3-1|-
TGTGCCAGCAGCCAAGCGGGCAGAGATCAGCCCCAGCATTTT
CASSQAGRDQPQHF
>TRBJ2-3|-|TRBV4-1|-
TGCGCCAGCAACTTACGGGCAGGAGCAACGGATACGCAGTATTTT
CASNLRAGATDTQYF
>TRBJ1-1|-|TRBV5-1|-
TGCGCCAGCAGCCACAACCGAGTGGCGGACACTGAAGCTTTCTTT
CASSHNRVADTEAFF
>TRBJ2-4|-|TRBV6-2/TRBV6-3|-
TGTGCCAGCAGTTTAGGGGTTAACATTCAGTACTTC
CASSLGVNIQYF
>TRBJ1-2|TRBD1|TRBV4-3|few
TGCGCCAGCAGCCAACTAGGGACAGGGAGAACCTATGGCTACACCTTC
CASSQLGTGRTYGYTF
>TRBJ2-3|TRBD2|TRBV7-6|few
TGTGCCAGCAGCCAACTAGCGGGAGGGGTAACAGATACGCAGTATTTT
CASSQLAGGVTDTQYF
>TRBJ2-1|-|TRBV10-2|few
TGCGCCAGCAGTGGGACGGGCTCCTACAATGAGCAGTTCTTC
CASSGTGSYNEQFF
>TRBJ1-1|-|TRBV6-5|-
TGTGCCAGCAGTTACTCGAAAGGGGAAGCTTTCTTT
CASSYSKGEAFF
>TRBJ1-1|TRBD1|TRBV7-8|-
TGTGCCAGCAGCTTAATCGGCAGGGGGCTTCGGAACACTGAAGCTTTCTTT
CASSLIGRGLRNTEAFF
>TRBJ1-1|-|TRBV6-2/TRBV6-3|few
TGTGCCAGCAGTTACCCATTGAGAAGGACTTTCTTT
CASSYPLRRTFF
>TRBJ2-7|-|TRBV7-8|few
TGTGCCAGCACCCCCGGGGGATACTACGAGCAGTACTTC
CASTPGGYYEQYF
>TRBJ2-7|-|TRBV20-1|few
TGCAGTGCCACCCTCGGGGGTAGCTCCTACGAGCAGTACTTC
CSATLGGSSYEQYF
>TRBJ2-7|-|TRBV28|-
TGTGCCAGCAGTTTACACGGCCTAGGCGAGCAGTACTTC
CASSLHGLGEQYF
>TRBJ2-4|TRBD2|TRBV20-1|few
TGCAGTGCTAGAGAATGGGACTACCTAAACATTCAGTACTTC
CSAREWDYLNIQYF
>TRBJ2-5|-|TRBV10-1|once
TGCGCCAGCAGTGGAAATCCCAAGGAGACCCAGTACTTC
CASSGNPKETQYF
>TRBJ2-1|-|TRBV12-3/TRBV12-4|-
TGTGCCAGCAGTTTAGAGAGCTGGAGCTCCTACAATGAGCAGTTCTTC
CASSLESWSSYNEQFF
>TRBJ2-1|TRBD2|TRBV20-1|-
TGCAGTTCAGGCGGGAGCGATTACAATGAGCAGTTCTTC
CSSGGSDYNEQFF
>TRBJ2-5|TRBD2|TRBV2|few
TGTGCCAGCAGATCGTCGCGGACTAGCGGGATTGGAGGGACCCAGTACTTC
CASRSSRTSGIGGTQYF
>TRBJ2-1|-|TRBV12-3/TRBV12-4|medium-sized
TGTGCCAGCAGAGGGGCGAATGAGCAGTTCTTC
CASRGANEQFF
>TRBJ1-5|-|TRBV6-5|few
TGTGCCAGCAGTTACTCTTACAGGGACAATCAGCCCCAGCATTTT
CASSYSYRDNQPQHF
>TRBJ1-2|-|TRBV3-1|few
TGTGCCAGCAGCCAAGAGCCCGGGTTTGGCTACACCTTC
CASSQEPGFGYTF
>TRBJ2-1|TRBD1|TRBV28|-
TGTGCCAGTGGGACAGGGGCTCCCGCTGAGCAGTTCTTC
CASGTGAPAEQFF
>TRBJ2-1|-|TRBV20-1|-
TGCAGTGGTGATTACAATGAGCAGTTCTTC
CSGDYNEQFF
>TRBJ1-1|-|TRBV7-9|many
TGTGCCAGCAGCTTAGCGAAGGGGACCACTGAAGCTTTCTTT
CASSLAKGTTEAFF
>TRBJ2-4|-|TRBV9|-
TGTGCCAGCAGCGTAGAATGGGCAGGGCACATTCAGTACTTC
CASSVEWAGHIQYF
>TRBJ2-5|TRBD2|TRBV7-8|many
TGTGCCAGCAGCTTAACCATTGGACTAGCGGTAAAAACGTACCAAGAGACCCAGTACTTC
CASSLTIGLAVKTYQETQYF
>TRBJ2-2|-|TRBV12-3/TRBV12-4|many
TGTGCCAGCAGTTTAGGGGGTTGGGGCACCGGGGAGCTGTTTTTT
CASSLGGWGTGELFF
>TRBJ1-5|-|TRBV2|-
TGTGCCAGCAGCAGGGATAGCAGTCAGCCCCAGCATTTT
CASSRDSSQPQHF
>TRBJ2-1|-|TRBV20-1|-
TGCAGTGTAGACATCCCAAGCGAGCAGTTCTTC
CSVDIPSEQFF
>TRBJ2-7|TRBD2|TRBV20-1|-
TGCAGTGCCAAAAGCGGGAGGATTCTCTACGAGCAGTACTTC
CSAKSGRILYEQYF
>TRBJ1-2|TRBD1|TRBV27|many
TGTGCCAGCAGTTTGGAGGGGGCAGCTAACTATGGCTACACCTTC
CASSLEGAANYGYTF
>TRBJ2-5|-|TRBV28|-
TGTGCCAGCAGCCCCGCCCCTCTACAAGAGACCCAGTACTTC
CASSPAPLQETQYF
>TRBJ2-1|TRBD2|TRBV3-1|few
TGTGCCAGCAGCCAACCGACTAGCGGGAGGAGTAATGAGCAGTTCTTC
CASSQPTSGRSNEQFF
>TRBJ2-3|TRBD2|TRBV7-9|few
TGTGCCAGCAGCTTAGCAACTAGCGGGAGATATCATACGCAGTATTTT
CASSLATSGRYHTQYF
>TRBJ2-4|TRBD2|TRBV20-1|many
TGCAGTGCTAGAGACGTAGCGGGAGCTAAAAACATTCAGTACTTC
CSARDVAGAKNIQYF
>TRBJ2-2|-|TRBV14|once
TGTGCCAGCAGCCAGGACACGGGGCTGAACACCGGGGAGCTGTTTTTT
CASSQDTGLNTGELFF
>TRBJ2-6|-|TRBV10-3|few
TGTGCCATCGCTCCCAGCTCTGGGGCCAACGTCCTGACTTTC
CAIAPSSGANVLTF
>TRBJ2-4|-|TRBV21-1|-
TGTGCCAGCAGCAAAGGGACAGGGCAGGGTGCCAAAAACATTCAGTACTTC
CASSKGTGQGAKNIQYF